One T cell receptor (beta chain) is described in this entry. All included Susac syndrome patients satisfied recently defined diagnostic criteria for definite or probable disease. FACS was used to enrich TEMRA cells, whereas the CD8+ and CD4+ T cells were obtained by negative isolation. This CDR3 has 14 residues. V was clipped by 5 bases and J by 2 bases, with 15 bases between them. Per germline, CDR1 GTSNPN and CDR2 SVGIG (reference sequence). cDNA came from approximately 0.5 to 1 ug RNA primed by random hexamers. Amplification of the TCR beta CDR3 was carried out by immunoSEQ multiplex PCR, which spanned a total of 54 Vbeta and 13 Jbeta segments. TCRdb itself ran the immunoSEQ multiplex PCR reads through MiXCR, one entry per CDR3 protein. The table shows some 150,000 distinct CDR3 sequences, with roughly 94% occurring only once. This entry is derived from a study of CD8 T cells in Susac syndrome.

What was sequenced was CD4+ T cells from PBMCs. The V gene is TRBV30, the J gene TRBJ1-1, with a tentative D call TRBD1 (6 bases). The TCR comes from a human donor with Susac syndrome. The CDR3 nucleotides read TGTGCCTGGGAGATACTACAGGGCAACACTGAAGCTTTCTTT. This encodes CAWEILQGNTEAFF.